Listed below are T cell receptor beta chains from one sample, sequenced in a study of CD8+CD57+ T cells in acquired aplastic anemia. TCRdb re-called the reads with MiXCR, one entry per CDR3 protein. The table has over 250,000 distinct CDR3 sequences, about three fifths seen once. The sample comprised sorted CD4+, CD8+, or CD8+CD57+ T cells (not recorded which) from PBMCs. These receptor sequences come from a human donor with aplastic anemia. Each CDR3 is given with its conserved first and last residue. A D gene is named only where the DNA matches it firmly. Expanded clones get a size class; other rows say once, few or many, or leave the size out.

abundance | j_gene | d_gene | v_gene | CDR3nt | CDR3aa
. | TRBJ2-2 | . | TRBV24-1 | TGTGCCACCAGTGACGCTGCCGGGGAGCTGTTTTTT | CATSDAAGELFF
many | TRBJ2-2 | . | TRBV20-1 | TGCAGTGCTAGCCTAGCCCGAAACACCGGGGAGCTGTTTTTT | CSASLARNTGELFF
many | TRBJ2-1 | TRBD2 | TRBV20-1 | TGCAGTGCTAGAGATGGTAGCGGGATAAATGAGCAGTTCTTC | CSARDGSGINEQFF
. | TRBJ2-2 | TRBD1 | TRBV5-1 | TGCGCCAGCAGCTCCTCGACAGGGATGGACACCGGGGAGCTGTTTTTT | CASSSSTGMDTGELFF
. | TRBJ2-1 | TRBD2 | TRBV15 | TGTGCCACCAGCGCTAAGCGGGAGACATTGTACAATGAGCAGTTCTTC | CATSAKRETLYNEQFF
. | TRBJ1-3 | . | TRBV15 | TGTGCCACCAGTAGCGTTGGCAACACCATATATTTT | CATSSVGNTIYF
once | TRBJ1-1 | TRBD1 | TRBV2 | TGTGCCAGCAGGGGTTTGACAGGGGGCCGGGAAGCTTTCTTT | CASRGLTGGREAFF
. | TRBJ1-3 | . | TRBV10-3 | TGTGCCATCAGTGGGACGGGCTCTGGAAACACCATATATTTT | CAISGTGSGNTIYF
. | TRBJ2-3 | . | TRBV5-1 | TGCGCCAGCAGCTTGGTCCTAAGCGGAGATACGCAGTATTTT | CASSLVLSGDTQYF
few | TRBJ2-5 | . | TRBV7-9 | TGTGCCAGCAGCTTGATGTGGGGTAGCGGAGGCTCGGGGGAGACCCAGTACTTC | CASSLMWGSGGSGETQYF
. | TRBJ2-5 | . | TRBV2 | TGTGCCAGCACCCCCCCGGGGCTCCAAGAGACCCAGTACTTC | CASTPPGLQETQYF
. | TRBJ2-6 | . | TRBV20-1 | TGCAGTGCTAAAGGTGGGGCCAACGTCCTGACTTTC | CSAKGGANVLTF
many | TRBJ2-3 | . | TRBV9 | TGTGCCAGCAGCGAATTAGGAGGGGTCGGGGATACGCAGTATTTT | CASSELGGVGDTQYF
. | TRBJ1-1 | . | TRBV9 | TGTGCCAGCAGCGTAGATCAGAGGAACACTGAAGCTTTCTTT | CASSVDQRNTEAFF
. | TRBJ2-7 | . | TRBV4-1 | TGCGCCAGCAGCCAAGGGGTACTAGCTGGCTACGAGCAGTACTTC | CASSQGVLAGYEQYF
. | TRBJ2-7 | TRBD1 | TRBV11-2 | TGTGCCAGCGGTGATGGGACAGACGCCTACGAGCAGTACTTC | CASGDGTDAYEQYF
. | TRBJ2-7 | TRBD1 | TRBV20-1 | TGCAGTGCTTCGCCGGGACAGGGGGGTCCGCGGTACTTC | CSASPGQGGPRYF
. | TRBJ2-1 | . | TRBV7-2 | TGTGCCAGCAGCTTAGAGCGACAGAACAATGAGCAGTTCTTC | CASSLERQNNEQFF
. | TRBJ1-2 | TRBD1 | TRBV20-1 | TGCAGTGCTAGAGCAGGGGGCGCGTTTGGCTACACCTTC | CSARAGGAFGYTF
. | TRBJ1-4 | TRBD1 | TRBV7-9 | TGTGCCAGCAGCTTAGCCCGGACAGGTCGGGAAAAACTGTTTTTT | CASSLARTGREKLFF
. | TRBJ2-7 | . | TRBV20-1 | TGCAGTGCTTTCGGGACTGAATTCTCCTACGAGCAGTACTTC | CSAFGTEFSYEQYF
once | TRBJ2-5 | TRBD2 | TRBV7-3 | TGTGCCAGCAGCTTCGCGGGGGTGGAGGGAGAGACCCAGTACTTC | CASSFAGVEGETQYF
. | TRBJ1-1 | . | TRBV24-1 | TGTGCCACCAGTGTCGGGGTGAACACTGAAGCTTTCTTT | CATSVGVNTEAFF
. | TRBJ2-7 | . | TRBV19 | TGTGCCAGTAGCCAAACCTCCTCCTACGAGCAGTACTTC | CASSQTSSYEQYF
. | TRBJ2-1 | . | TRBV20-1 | TGCAGTGCTAGAGATTTCGGTGGGGGCAGCTCCTACAATGAGCAGTTCTTC | CSARDFGGGSSYNEQFF
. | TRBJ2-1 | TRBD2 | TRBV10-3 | TGTGCCATCAGTGAGTCACTAGCGGCGGCCTACAATGAGCAGTTCTTC | CAISESLAAAYNEQFF
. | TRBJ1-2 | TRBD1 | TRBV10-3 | TGTGCCATCAGTGAAGGGACAGGGGTGGGCTACACCTTC | CAISEGTGVGYTF
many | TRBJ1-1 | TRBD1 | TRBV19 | TGTGCCAGTAGGAGACAGGGGAGGGGGGGGGCTTTCTTT | CASRRQGRGGAFF
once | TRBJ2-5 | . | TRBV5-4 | TGTGCCAGCAGCTTATATTGGGGACTCATAGAGACCCAGTACTTC | CASSLYWGLIETQYF
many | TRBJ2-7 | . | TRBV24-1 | TGTGCCACAGGGTCTTCCGGGACCTACGAGCAGTACTTC | CATGSSGTYEQYF
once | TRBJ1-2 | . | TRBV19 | TGTGCCAGTAGTATCCCCAGGTTCAACTATGGCTACACCTTC | CASSIPRFNYGYTF
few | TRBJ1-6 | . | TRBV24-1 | TGTGCCACCAGTGACCTGACAGAGCCCAGCTCCTATAATTCACCCCTCCACTTT | CATSDLTEPSSYNSPLHF
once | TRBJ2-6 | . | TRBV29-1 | TGCAGCGTTGTGTCGAGGGGCCCTGGGGCCAACGTCCTGACTTTC | CSVVSRGPGANVLTF
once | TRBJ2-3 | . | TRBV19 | TGTGCCAGCAGCTCACAGGTTTCTCCTAGCACAGATACGCAGTATTTT | CASSSQVSPSTDTQYF
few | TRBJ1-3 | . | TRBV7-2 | TGTGCCAGCAGCTTAATTAGGAACACCATATATTTT | CASSLIRNTIYF
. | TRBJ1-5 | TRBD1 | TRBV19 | TGTGCCAGCCTACAGGGGGCGGAAAGCAATCAGCCCCAGCATTTT | CASLQGAESNQPQHF
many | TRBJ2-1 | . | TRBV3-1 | TGTGCCAGCAGCCAAGAATTAGCAGGGGAGCAGTTCTTC | CASSQELAGEQFF
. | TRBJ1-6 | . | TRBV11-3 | TGTGCCAGCAGCTTCGTTCGGGGGAGCTCCTATAATTCACCCCTCCACTTT | CASSFVRGSSYNSPLHF
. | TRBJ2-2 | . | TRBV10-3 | TGTGCCATCAGTGCTGTCGGTACCGGGGAGCTGTTTTTT | CAISAVGTGELFF
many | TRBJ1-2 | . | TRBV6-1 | TGTGCCAGCGTGCCACCTACTAACTATGGCTACACCTTC | CASVPPTNYGYTF
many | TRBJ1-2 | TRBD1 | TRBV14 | TGTGCCAGCAGCCAAGTATCTGGACAGGGAGGAAACGGCTACACCTTC | CASSQVSGQGGNGYTF
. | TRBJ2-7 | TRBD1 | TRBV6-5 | TGTGCCAGCAGTCCCTCCGGGACAGGGAACTACGAGCAGTACTTC | CASSPSGTGNYEQYF
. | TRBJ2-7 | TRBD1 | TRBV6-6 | TGTGCCAGCACCCGCTCGGGACAGGGCGGCTACGAGCAGTACTTC | CASTRSGQGGYEQYF
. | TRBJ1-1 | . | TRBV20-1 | TGCAGTGCAATCGGACGGGGGGGACCTGGAGCTTTCTTT | CSAIGRGGPGAFF
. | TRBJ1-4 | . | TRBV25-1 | TGTGCCAGCAGTGCCTACTACCGAAATGAAAAACTGTTTTTT | CASSAYYRNEKLFF
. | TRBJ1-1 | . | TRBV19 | TGTGCCAGCAGTAGGACGGACAGTTACACTGAAGCTTTCTTT | CASSRTDSYTEAFF
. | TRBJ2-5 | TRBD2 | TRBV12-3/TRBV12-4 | TGTGCCAGCAGTCAGGGGACTAGCCAAGAGACCCAGTACTTC | CASSQGTSQETQYF